Here is one TCR beta chain with its context. Its matching antigen is unknown. This specimen comes from a study of OX40 agonist ivuxolimab in advanced cancers. Study-level results: Among T cells, CD8+ cells averaged more expanded clones than CD4+ cells.

Individuals having autoimmune disease history or systemic immunosuppression were not enrolled. Clones were read by immunoSEQ multiplex PCR, and TCRdb kept only the in-frame ones, dropping some. The profile covers some 83,000 clones, with roughly 90% appearing a single time and approximately 0.69% taken by the ten largest. Germline V CDR1 and CDR2: MNHGY, SVAAGI. The junction had 19 bases not matched to a gene; V was cut back by 5 bases and J by 6 bases. The CDR3 spans 17 residues. This clonotype was obtained from an adult with an advanced solid tumor such as melanoma, head and neck, liver or kidney cancer. Specimen: CD4+ or CD8+ T cells sorted from blood, collected in a trial of the OX40 agonist ivuxolimab. The chain employs TRBV6-9 and TRBJ2-7, with 7 bases aligning to TRBD2. CDR3 sequence reads: CASSHPDQTSPRREQYF. CDR3 bases: TGTGCCAGCAGTCATCCCGACCAGACTAGCCCCCGGCGCGAGCAGTACTTC.